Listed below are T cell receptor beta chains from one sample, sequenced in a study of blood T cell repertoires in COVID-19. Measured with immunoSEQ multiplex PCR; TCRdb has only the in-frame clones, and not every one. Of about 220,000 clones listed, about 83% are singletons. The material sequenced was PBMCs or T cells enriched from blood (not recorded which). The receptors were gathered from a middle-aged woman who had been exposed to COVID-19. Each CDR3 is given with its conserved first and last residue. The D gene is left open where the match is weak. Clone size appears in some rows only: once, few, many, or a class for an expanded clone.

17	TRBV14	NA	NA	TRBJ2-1	TGTGCCAGCAGCCAATTGTTGGGCGGGGGCTCTTACAATGAGCAGTTCTTC	CASSQLLGGGSYNEQFF
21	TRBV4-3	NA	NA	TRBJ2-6	TGCGCCAGCAGCCAGATACTGTTCCAAGAGGGTAGTAGGGCTGGGGCCAACGTCCTGACTTTC	CASSQILFQEGSRAGANVLTF
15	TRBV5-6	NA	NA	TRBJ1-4	TGTGCCAGCAGCTTGGGCAGGGGCAATAATGAAAAACTGTTTTTT	CASSLGRGNNEKLFF
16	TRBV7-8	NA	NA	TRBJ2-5	TGTGCCAGCAGCTTAGGACCCACAGTAATCCAAGAGACCCAGTACTTC	CASSLGPTVIQETQYF
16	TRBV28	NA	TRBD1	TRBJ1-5	TGTGCCAGCACCTCTGGACAGGGCTATAGCAATCAGCCCCAGCATTTT	CASTSGQGYSNQPQHF
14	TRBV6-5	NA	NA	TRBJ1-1	TGTGCCAGCAGTTTTTCAGGAGGGAGCACTGAAGCTTTCTTT	CASSFSGGSTEAFF
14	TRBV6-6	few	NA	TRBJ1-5	TGTGCCAGCAGTTACTCGAGTTCTCGCCAGCCCCAGCATTTT	CASSYSSSRQPQHF
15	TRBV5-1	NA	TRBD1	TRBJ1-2	TGCGCCAGCAGCCCATTCTCCGGGACAGGGCTTGGCTACACCTTC	CASSPFSGTGLGYTF
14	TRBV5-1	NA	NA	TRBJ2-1	TGCGCCAGCAGCCCCGAGCTCCCTTACAATGAGCAGTTCTTC	CASSPELPYNEQFF
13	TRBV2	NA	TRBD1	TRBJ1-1	TGTGCCAGCAGTGTCAGGGACAGAGGGAAAGCTTTCTTT	CASSVRDRGKAFF
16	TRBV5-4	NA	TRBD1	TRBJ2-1	TGTGCCAGCAGCGGCTGGGAACAGGGGGCACGCAATGAGCAGTTCTTC	CASSGWEQGARNEQFF
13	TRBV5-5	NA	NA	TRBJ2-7	TGTGCCAGCAGCTTAGCTGGACTTTACGAGCAGTACTTC	CASSLAGLYEQYF
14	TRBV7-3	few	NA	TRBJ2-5	TGTGCCAGCAGCTTACGACAGGCCCAAGAGACCCAGTACTTC	CASSLRQAQETQYF
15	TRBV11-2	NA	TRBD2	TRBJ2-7	TGTGCCAGCAGCTTAGTATTCGGGGGGGTCTACGAGCAGTACTTC	CASSLVFGGVYEQYF
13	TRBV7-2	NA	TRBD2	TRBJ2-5	TGTGCCAGCAGCTTTGCGGGGGGAGAGACCCAGTACTTC	CASSFAGGETQYF
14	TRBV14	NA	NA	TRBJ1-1	TGTGCCAGCAGCCCCGGGGGTTGGAACACTGAAGCTTTCTTT	CASSPGGWNTEAFF
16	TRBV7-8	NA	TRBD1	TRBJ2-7	TGTGCCAGCAGCCCCGAACCGGGACAGGGTTTATTTGAGCAGTACTTC	CASSPEPGQGLFEQYF
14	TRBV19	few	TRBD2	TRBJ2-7	TGTGCCAGTAGTGAGGGCGGGGGAGACTACGAGCAGTACTTC	CASSEGGGDYEQYF
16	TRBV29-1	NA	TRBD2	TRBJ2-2	TGCAGCGTTGAAGGTCTAGCGGGGGTGCACACCGGGGAGCTGTTTTTT	CSVEGLAGVHTGELFF
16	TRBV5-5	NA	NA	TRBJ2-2	TGTGCCAGCAGCTTACCCACCAGTTCGAACACCGGGGAGCTGTTTTTT	CASSLPTSSNTGELFF
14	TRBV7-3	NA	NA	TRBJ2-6	TGTGCCAGCAGCTTCCGCTCTGGGGCCAACGTCCTGACTTTC	CASSFRSGANVLTF
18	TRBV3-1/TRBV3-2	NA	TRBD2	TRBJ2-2	TGTGCCAGCAGCCGCCAGGGACTAGCGGGGGAGAACACCGGGGAGCTGTTTTTT	CASSRQGLAGENTGELFF
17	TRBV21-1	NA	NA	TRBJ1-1	TGTGCCAGCAGGTGGAGGGGGCGTTATCATGAGGACACTGAAGCTTTCTTT	CASRWRGRYHEDTEAFF
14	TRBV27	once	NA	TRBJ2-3	TGTGCCAGCAGTTCCCTACAGTGGCCAGATACGCAGTATTTT	CASSSLQWPDTQYF
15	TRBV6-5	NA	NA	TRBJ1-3	TGTGCCAGCAGTTACCTCACAGGGATCGGAAACACCATATATTTT	CASSYLTGIGNTIYF
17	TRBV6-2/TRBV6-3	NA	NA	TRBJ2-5	TGTGCCAGCAGTTACCCCCCCTGGGGCGGTACTCAAGAGACCCAGTACTTC	CASSYPPWGGTQETQYF
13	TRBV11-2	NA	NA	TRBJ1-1	TGTGCCAGCAGCCCCCGGGGGGAACGGGAAGCTTTCTTT	CASSPRGEREAFF
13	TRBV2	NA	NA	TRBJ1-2	TGTGCCAGCAGCCTCGACAGTAACTATGGCTACACCTTC	CASSLDSNYGYTF
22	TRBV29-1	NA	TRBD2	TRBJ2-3	TGCAGCGTTGTTTGGTCGCTAGCGGGGGAGCATCCCCGTCCTTATAGCACAGATACGCAGTATTTT	CSVVWSLAGEHPRPYSTDTQYF
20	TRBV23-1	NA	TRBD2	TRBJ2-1	TGCGCCAGCAGCCGAACAGGACTAGCGGGGGGTCGGAGGTCCTACAATGAGCAGTTCTTC	CASSRTGLAGGRRSYNEQFF
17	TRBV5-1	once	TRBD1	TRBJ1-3	TGCGCCAGCAGCTTAGCACCCGGGACAGGGGGCGAAAACACCATATATTTT	CASSLAPGTGGENTIYF
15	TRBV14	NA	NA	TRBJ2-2	TGTGCCAGCACCCCCGAAGGAAAGGAGGGCGGGGAGCTGTTTTTT	CASTPEGKEGGELFF
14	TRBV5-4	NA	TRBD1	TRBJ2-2	TGTGCCAGCAGACGGGACAGGGGCACCGGGGAGCTGTTTTTT	CASRRDRGTGELFF
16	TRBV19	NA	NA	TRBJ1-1	TGTGCCAGTAGTATCCCCTACCTAGCCATGAACACTGAAGCTTTCTTT	CASSIPYLAMNTEAFF
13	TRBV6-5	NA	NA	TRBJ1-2	TGTGCCAGCAGTTACCACCCTAGGGGTGGCTACACCTTC	CASSYHPRGGYTF
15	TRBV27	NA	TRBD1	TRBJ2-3	TGTGCCAGCAGCGACAGGGGACCCCCCACAGATACGCAGTATTTT	CASSDRGPPTDTQYF
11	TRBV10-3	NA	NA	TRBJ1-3	TGTGCCATCGAGGCGGGAAACACCATATATTTT	CAIEAGNTIYF
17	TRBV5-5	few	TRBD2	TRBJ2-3	TGTGCCAGCAGCTCGTCTTGGCGGGGGGGCGGCACAGATACGCAGTATTTT	CASSSSWRGGGTDTQYF
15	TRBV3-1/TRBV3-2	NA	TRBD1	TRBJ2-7	TGTGCCAGCAGCACCGTGACAGGGGTGGGCGGTGAGCAGTACTTC	CASSTVTGVGGEQYF
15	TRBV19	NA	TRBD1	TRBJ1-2	TGTGCCAGTAGTACCGACAGGGTTGGATTGTATGGCTACACCTTC	CASSTDRVGLYGYTF
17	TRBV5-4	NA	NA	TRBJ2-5	TGTGCCAGCAGCTTGGGGGCCCAGCGGCCCGCCAAAGAGACCCAGTACTTC	CASSLGAQRPAKETQYF
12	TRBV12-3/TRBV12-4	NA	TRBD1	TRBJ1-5	TGTGCCAGCAGTCTGACAGGGGGACCCCAGCATTTT	CASSLTGGPQHF
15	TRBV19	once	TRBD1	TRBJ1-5	TGTGCCAGTACCCGGGAGGACAGGGTCAATCAGCCCCAGCATTTT	CASTREDRVNQPQHF
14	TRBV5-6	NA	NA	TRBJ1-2	TGTGCCAGCAGCTTGTTAGAATCAGGGTATGGCTACACCTTC	CASSLLESGYGYTF
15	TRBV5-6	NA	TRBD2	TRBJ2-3	TGTGCCAGCAGCTTGGCGATACAGGGACTAGCGGGGCAGTATTTT	CASSLAIQGLAGQYF
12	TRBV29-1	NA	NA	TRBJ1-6	TGCAGCGTGTTCGACGGGAGCTCACCCCTCCACTTT	CSVFDGSSPLHF
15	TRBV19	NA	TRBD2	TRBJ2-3	TGTGCCAGTAGCCCGGCTCGGGGGGTTGGGGATACGCAGTATTTT	CASSPARGVGDTQYF
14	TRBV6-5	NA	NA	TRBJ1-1	TGTGCCAGCAGTTACTCGCACAAGAACACTGAAGCTTTCTTT	CASSYSHKNTEAFF
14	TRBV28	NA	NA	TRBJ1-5	TGTGCCAGCAGTTTGAGGCAGGGATATCAGCCCCAGCATTTT	CASSLRQGYQPQHF
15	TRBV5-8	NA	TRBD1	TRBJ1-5	TGTGCCAGCAGCTTGGAGGGACAGGGGGGACAGCCCCAGCATTTT	CASSLEGQGGQPQHF
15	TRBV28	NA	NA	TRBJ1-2	TGTGCCAGCAGGGCCTTCGGGACAACTAACTATGGCTACACCTTC	CASRAFGTTNYGYTF
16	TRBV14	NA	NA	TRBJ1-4	TGTGCCAGCAGCCAAGATCGGATAGGGGTAGGAGAAAAACTGTTTTTT	CASSQDRIGVGEKLFF
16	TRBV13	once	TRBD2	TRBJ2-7	TGTGCCAGCAGCTTAGTGGTAGCGGGGTTCTCCTACGAGCAGTACTTC	CASSLVVAGFSYEQYF